Listed here are 4 T cell receptor beta chains from one sample, sequenced in a study of control samples from healthy donors and cancer patients. Produced via immunoSEQ multiplex PCR; TCRdb's table is partial and in-frame only. The repertoire includes around 140,000 clones, around 92% of them detected once, and about 3% sits in the top ten. The material sequenced was blood. These receptors were taken from a man aged 25-45 years in good health.

V gene TRBV14 combines with J gene TRBJ1-2, with a possible D match to TRBD1 (6 bases). CDR3 length: 14 residues. Between the trimmed V and J ends, which lost 4 bases and 4 bases, there was a span of 13 bases. Germline-derived CDR1 and CDR2 are SGHDN and FVKESK. Here the CDR3 DNA reads TGTGCCAGCAGCCGCACCACAGGGATCTATGGCTACACCTTC. Translating it yields CASSRTTGIYGYTF.

V and J are TRBV2 and TRBJ1-5, with 7 bases identical to TRBD1. The V segment lost 7 bases and the J segment 2 bases; nucleotides outside the gene matches: 5. The germline V gene encodes CDR1 SNHLY and CDR2 FYNNEI. This CDR3 comprises 14 residues. CDR3 nucleotides: TGTGCCAGCATCGACAGGGCTGGCAATCAGCCCCAGCATTTT. The encoded protein is CASIDRAGNQPQHF.

The count of this clone is one. V usage is TRBV7-3 and J usage is TRBJ2-1, with 7 bases matching TRBD2. The CDR3 loop spans 15 amino acids. Germline-derived CDR1 and CDR2 are SGHTA and FQGTGA. V was clipped by 3 bases and J by 7 bases; unmatched bases: 9. The CDR3 DNA follows: TGTGCCAGCAGCTTCGGTCCGGGGGGAACAAATGAGCAGTTCTTC. Its protein is CASSFGPGGTNEQFF. Filled out from reference TRBV7-3 and TRBJ2-1, the complete variable domain reads GAGVSQTPSNKVTEKGKYVELRCDPISGHTALYWYRQSLGQGPEFLIYFQGTGAADDSGLPNDRFFAVRPEGSVSTLKIQRTERGDSAVYLCASSFGPGGTNEQFFGPGTRLTVL.

The chain employs TRBV7-9 and TRBJ1-4; the D gene is possibly TRBD1 (5 bases). Trimming took 5 bases from V and 5 from J, leaving 18 bases between them. The germline V gene encodes CDR1 SEHNR and CDR2 FQNEAQ (reference sequence). The CDR3 sequence is 16 residues long. The CDR3 sequence: CASSHSAAGLNEKLFF. The CDR3 bases are TGTGCCAGCAGCCACAGCGCGGCAGGGCTGAATGAAAAACTGTTTTTT.